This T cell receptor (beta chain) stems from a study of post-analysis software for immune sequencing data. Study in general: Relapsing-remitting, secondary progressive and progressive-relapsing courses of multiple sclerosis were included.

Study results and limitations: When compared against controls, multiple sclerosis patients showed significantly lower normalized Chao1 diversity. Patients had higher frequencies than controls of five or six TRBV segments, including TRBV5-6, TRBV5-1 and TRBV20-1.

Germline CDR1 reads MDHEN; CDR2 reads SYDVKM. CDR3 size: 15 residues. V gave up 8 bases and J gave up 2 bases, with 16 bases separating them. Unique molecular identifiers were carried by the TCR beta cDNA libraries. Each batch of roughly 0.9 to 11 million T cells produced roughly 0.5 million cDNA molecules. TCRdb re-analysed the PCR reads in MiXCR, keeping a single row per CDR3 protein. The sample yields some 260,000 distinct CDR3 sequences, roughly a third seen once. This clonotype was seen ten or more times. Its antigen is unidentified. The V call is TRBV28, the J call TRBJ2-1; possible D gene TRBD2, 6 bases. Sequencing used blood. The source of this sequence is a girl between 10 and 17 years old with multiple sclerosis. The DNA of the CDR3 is TGTGCCAGCGGGGACGGGAGAGTAACCTACAATGAGCAGTTCTTC. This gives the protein CASGDGRVTYNEQFF.